This entry lists 24 T cell receptor beta chains sequenced from one sample in a study of OX40 agonist ivuxolimab in advanced cancers. TCRdb keeps only in-frame clones here, not all; method: immunoSEQ multiplex PCR. The data show about 28,000 clones, about 80% seen once. The specimen comprised CD4+ or CD8+ T cells sorted from blood, sampled in a trial of the OX40 agonist ivuxolimab. The receptors come from an adult with an advanced solid tumor such as melanoma, head and neck, liver or kidney cancer.

The chain carries TRBV19 and TRBJ1-5, with D uncertain. The V gene's germline CDR1 is LNHDA and CDR2 SQIVND (reference sequence). The ends were cut back, 5 bases at V and 0 bases at J, with 11 bases in the middle. The CDR3 length is 15 residues. In DNA, the CDR3 is TGTGCCAGTAGTTTGGCACCTTATAGCAATCAGCCCCAGCATTTT. Translated, it gives CASSLAPYSNQPQHF.

This chain uses TRBV6-1 with TRBJ1-2; 7 nucleotides line up with TRBD1. The ends lost 7 bases at V and 6 bases at J; junction bases unmatched: 14. The CDR3 has 15 amino acids. Germline CDR1 is MNHNS and CDR2 is SASEGT. CDR3 amino acids: CASINTYTGVHGYTF. CDR3 sequence (DNA): TGTGCCAGCATCAATACCTATACAGGGGTACATGGCTACACCTTC.

The chain combines TRBV11-1 with TRBJ2-7, with 7 bases identical to TRBD1. The CDR3 has 14 residues. Germline trimming cut 4 bases from V and 0 bases from J; bases unmatched to any gene: 3. CDR1 is SGHAT, CDR2 FQDESV, per germline (reference sequence). The CDR3 here is CASSYTGVSYEQYF. DNA for the CDR3: TGTGCCAGCAGCTACACAGGGGTCTCCTACGAGCAGTACTTC.

In its sample, this clone was seen once. The chain joins TRBV11-2 to TRBJ1-2, with TRBD1 identical over 7 bases. The V and J ends lost 2 bases and 4 bases, in that order; junction bases with no gene match: 13. Germline CDR1 and CDR2: SGHAT and FQNNGV. This CDR3 has 17 amino acids. For the CDR3, the DNA is TGTGCCAGCAGCTTATTTTCCTTGGGCGGGACAGCCTATGGCTACACCTTC. It translates to CASSLFSLGGTAYGYTF.

Points on this clone: Compared with germline, one end of the junction differs, possibly owing to a read error. The CDR3 region has the DNA TGTGCCAGCAGTTACGGAGGACAGGGGTCCTACGAGCAGTACTTC. Its translation is CASSYGGQGSYEQYF. V is TRBV10-3 and J is TRBJ2-7, with 9 bases fitting TRBD1. The CDR3 has 15 residues. Germline-derived CDR1 and CDR2 are ENHRY and SYGVKD.

The chain links TRBV6-8 to TRBJ1-1; no reliable D call. Trimming stripped 5 bases from V and 1 base from J, with 20 bases between. CDR3 length: 17 amino acids. CDR1 and CDR2 from the germline V gene are MNHGY and SAAAGT. CDR3 coding DNA: TGTGCCAGCAGTCTCCGGAGACTTCACGGGAGGAACACTGAAGCTTTCTTT. The encoded protein is CASSLRRLHGRNTEAFF.

This sequence joins TRBV10-3 and TRBJ2-1; D is perhaps TRBD1 or TRBD2 (5 bases each). The CDR3 runs to 14 residues. Deletions cut 10 bases from V and 7 bases from J, with 20 bases between. Germline V lookup: CDR1 ENHRY, CDR2 SYGVKD. In DNA, the CDR3 is TGTGCCACCTCCAGCCAGGGAGTGGGGAATGAGCAGTTCTTC. As protein: CATSSQGVGNEQFF.

The gene calls are TRBV27 and TRBJ2-2; D is perhaps TRBD1 (6 bases). This CDR3 region has 14 residues. Germline lookup yields CDR1 MNHEY and CDR2 SMNVEV (reference sequence). V shed 5 bases and J shed 5 bases, with 12 bases lying between them. CDR3 in DNA: TGTGCCAGCAGTCCCCTCCAGGGGACCGGGGAGCTGTTTTTT. It yields the protein CASSPLQGTGELFF.

This chain connects TRBV27 to TRBJ2-7; unclear D gene. Germline assignment: CDR1 MNHEY and CDR2 SMNVEV (reference sequence). The V end was cut by 2 bases, the J end by 5 bases, with 10 bases between. The CDR3 covers 13 residues. CDR3 protein: CASSLSEKNEQYF. In DNA form, the CDR3 reads TGTGCCAGCAGTTTAAGTGAGAAGAACGAGCAGTACTTC.

CDR3 nucleotides: TGTGCCACCAGCAGAGATCTGGCAGGGAATGGCTACACCTTC. This sequence encodes CATSRDLAGNGYTF. V and J are TRBV15 and TRBJ1-2; D perhaps matches TRBD1 (5 bases). This CDR3 spans 14 amino acids. V lost 0 bases, J lost 6 bases, and 11 bases lay in between. CDR1 LNHNV and CDR2 YYDKDF come from the germline V gene (reference sequence).

This rearrangement joins TRBV9 to TRBJ2-7; 9 bases align to TRBD1. V was pared by 0 bases and J by 4 bases, with 5 bases of the junction left unmatched. Looked up from germline, CDR1 is SGDLS and CDR2 is YYNGEE. There are 15 residues in the CDR3. The CDR3 sequence is CASSVGQGVGYEQYF. The CDR3 DNA is TGTGCCAGCAGCGTAGGACAGGGGGTAGGGTACGAGCAGTACTTC.

This clone was seen more than once but under ten times. The rearrangement joins TRBV27 to TRBJ2-7; D is tentatively TRBD1 or TRBD2 (7 bases each). The germline CDR1 and CDR2 sequences are MNHEY and SMNVEV (reference sequence). Trimming took 6 bases from V and 7 from J, leaving 16 bases between them. The CDR3 is made up of 13 amino acids. The CDR3 is CASSQGGRGEQYF. CDR3 nucleotide sequence: TGTGCCAGCAGCCAGGGGGGGAGAGGGGAGCAGTACTTC.

The chain joins TRBV5-1 to TRBJ1-1; D gene ambiguous. This CDR3 region has 13 residues. Germline V gene data show CDR1 as SGHRS and CDR2 as YFSETQ. The V and J ends lost 4 bases and 2 bases respectively, with 9 bases between them. CDR3 bases: TGCGCCAGCAGCCCTACAAGTAACACTGAAGCTTTCTTT. It yields the protein CASSPTSNTEAFF.

V usage is TRBV29-1 and J usage is TRBJ2-7, with 8 bases aligning to TRBD2. Germline trimming cut 0 bases from V and 3 bases from J; bases unmatched to any gene: 7. Germline CDR1 SQVTM, CDR2 ANQGSEA. CDR3 length: 15 amino acids. DNA for the CDR3: TGCAGCGTTGAAGATCAGAGCGGGGGCCGCTACGAGCAGTACTTC. Encoded protein: CSVEDQSGGRYEQYF.

The gene calls are TRBV6-5 and TRBJ2-7; D remains ambiguous. Per germline, CDR1 MNHEY and CDR2 SVGAGI. The CDR3 runs 14 residues. Trimming took off 7 bases at V and 2 bases at J, with 15 bases between the two ends. CDR3 coding DNA: TGTGCCAGCACGGACCCAGGCATGACCTACGAGCAGTACTTC. It specifies CASTDPGMTYEQYF.

The chain links TRBV10-3 to TRBJ2-2; TRBD1 aligns across 11 bases. The CDR3 has 15 amino acids. The germline CDR1 and CDR2 sequences are ENHRY and SYGVKD. Unmatched junction bases numbered 4, after V lost 6 bases and J lost 4 bases. CDR3 region: CAIRPGTGGTGELFF. For the CDR3, the DNA is TGTGCCATCAGGCCGGGGACAGGGGGCACCGGGGAGCTGTTTTTT.

V gene TRBV23-1 combines with J gene TRBJ2-1; maybe TRBD2 (5 bases). Being an ORF, TRBV23-1 has a function that is uncertain. There are 15 residues in the CDR3. Trimming took off 4 bases at V and 5 bases at J, with 15 bases between the two ends. The CDR3 sequence: CASSPTPLAHNEQFF. In nucleotides, the CDR3 is TGCGCCAGCAGTCCTACCCCGCTAGCACACAATGAGCAGTTCTTC.

This clone was detected only a few times. The CDR3 region has the DNA TGTGCCAGCTCACCTACGGGACCGTTGGGGCCTGGCTACACCTTC. Translated: CASSPTGPLGPGYTF. This sequence joins TRBV18 and TRBJ1-2; D might be TRBD1 (5 bases). The V end was cut by 3 bases, the J end by 7 bases, with 18 bases between. Germline V gives CDR1 KGHSH, CDR2 LQKENI. CDR3 length: 15 residues.

V gene TRBV15 combines with J gene TRBJ2-5; TRBD1 matches 8 bases. The CDR3 runs 14 residues. Per germline, CDR1 LNHNV and CDR2 YYDKDF (reference sequence). V shed 0 bases, J shed 7 bases, and the junction held 4 bases outside the gene matches. In DNA form, the CDR3 reads TGTGCCACCAGCAGAGAGCAGGGGGCCCGGACCCAGTACTTC. Translated: CATSREQGARTQYF. Looking up the rest from reference TRBV15 and TRBJ2-5 gives the full variable domain: DAMVIQNPRYQVTQFGKPVTLSCSQTLNHNVMYWYQQKSSQAPKLLFHYYDKDFNNEADTPDNFQSRRPNTSFCFLDIRSPGLGDTAMYLCATSREQGARTQYFGPGTRLLVL.

The table lists this clone with a few counts. The rearrangement links TRBV7-9 to TRBJ2-3; D is ambiguous. Germline assignment: CDR1 SEHNR and CDR2 FQNEAQ (reference sequence). This CDR3 is built from 15 residues. V was trimmed by 5 bases and J by 0 bases, leaving 12 bases between them. The CDR3 sequence is CASSNTSRSTDTQYF. The CDR3 DNA sequence: TGTGCCAGCAGCAACACTTCGAGGAGCACAGATACGCAGTATTTT.

J is TRBJ2-1 and V is TRBV7-9, with D hard to call. V dropped 2 bases and J dropped 10 bases, with 12 bases sitting between them. Per the germline V gene, CDR1 is SEHNR and CDR2 is FQNEAQ (reference sequence). CDR3 size: 13 residues. The CDR3, as DNA: TGTGCCAGCAGCTTAACTCTTCAGGTAGAGCAGTTCTTC. It specifies CASSLTLQVEQFF.

CDR3 in amino acids: CASSERGGYNEQFF. The CDR3, as DNA: TGTGCCAGCAGTGAGCGGGGGGGCTACAATGAGCAGTTCTTC. The chain joins TRBV2 to TRBJ2-1, with TRBD2 matching 9 bases. The germline CDR1 and CDR2 sequences are SNHLY and FYNNEI. The length of the CDR3 is 14 residues. V lost 3 bases and J lost 3; bases outside the gene matches: 0. The full variable domain, in which reference TRBV2 and TRBJ2-1 provide the parts outside the CDR3, is EPEVTQTPSHQVTQMGQEVILRCVPISNHLYFYWYRQILGQKVEFLVSFYNNEISEKSEIFDDQFSVERPDGSNFTLKIRSTKLEDSAMYFCASSERGGYNEQFFGPGTRLTVL.

This chain connects TRBV9 to TRBJ2-1; D unresolved. Trimming stripped 0 bases from V and 1 base from J, with 11 bases between. Looked up from germline, CDR1 is SGDLS and CDR2 is YYNGEE. There are 16 residues in the CDR3. The DNA for the CDR3 is TGTGCCAGCAGCGTAGAGGGCTCTGGATCCTACAATGAGCAGTTCTTC. Translating it yields CASSVEGSGSYNEQFF.

This clone was observed a handful of times. The chain combines TRBV18 with TRBJ2-7; TRBD2 is a possible D gene (5 bases). There are 17 residues in the CDR3. Trimming shortened V by 4 bases and J by 2 bases, and 21 bases separated the two germline ends. Germline CDR1 is KGHSH and CDR2 is LQKENI. CDR3: CASSLTGGVGVPYEQYF. The DNA of the CDR3 is TGTGCCAGCTCACTCACCGGTGGTGTCGGGGTCCCCTACGAGCAGTACTTC.